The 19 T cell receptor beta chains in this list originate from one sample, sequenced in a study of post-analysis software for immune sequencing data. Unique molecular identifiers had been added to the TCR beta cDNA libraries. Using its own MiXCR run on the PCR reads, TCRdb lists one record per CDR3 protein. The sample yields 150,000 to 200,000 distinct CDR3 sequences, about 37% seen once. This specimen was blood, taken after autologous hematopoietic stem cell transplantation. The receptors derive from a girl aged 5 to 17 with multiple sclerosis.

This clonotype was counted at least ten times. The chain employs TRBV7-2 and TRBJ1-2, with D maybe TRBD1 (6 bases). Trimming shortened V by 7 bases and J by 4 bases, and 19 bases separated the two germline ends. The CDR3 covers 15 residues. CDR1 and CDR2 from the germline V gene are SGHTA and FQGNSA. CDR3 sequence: CASTKRAGAAYGYTF. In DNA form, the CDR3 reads TGTGCCAGCACCAAAAGGGCGGGGGCTGCCTATGGCTACACCTTC.

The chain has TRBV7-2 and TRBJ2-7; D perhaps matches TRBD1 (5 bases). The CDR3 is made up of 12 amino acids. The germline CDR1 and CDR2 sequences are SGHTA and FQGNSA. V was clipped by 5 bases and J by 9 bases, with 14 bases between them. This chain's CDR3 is CASSAPTVGQYF. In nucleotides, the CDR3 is TGTGCCAGCAGCGCACCGACAGTCGGGCAGTACTTC.

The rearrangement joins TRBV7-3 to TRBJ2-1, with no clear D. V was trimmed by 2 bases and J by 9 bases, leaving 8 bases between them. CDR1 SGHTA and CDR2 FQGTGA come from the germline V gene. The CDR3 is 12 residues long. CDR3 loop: CASSLGSSEQFF. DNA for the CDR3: TGTGCCAGCAGCTTAGGATCTAGTGAGCAGTTCTTC. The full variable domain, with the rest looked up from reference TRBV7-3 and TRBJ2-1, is GAGVSQTPSNKVTEKGKYVELRCDPISGHTALYWYRQSLGQGPEFLIYFQGTGAADDSGLPNDRFFAVRPEGSVSTLKIQRTERGDSAVYLCASSLGSSEQFFGPGTRLTVL.

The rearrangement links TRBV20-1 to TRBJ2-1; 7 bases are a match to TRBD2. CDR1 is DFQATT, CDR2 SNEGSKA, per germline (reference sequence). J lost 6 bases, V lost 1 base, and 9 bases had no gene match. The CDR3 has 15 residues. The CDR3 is CSARVRAGAVNEQFF. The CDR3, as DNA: TGCAGTGCTAGAGTTCGGGCGGGAGCGGTCAATGAGCAGTTCTTC.

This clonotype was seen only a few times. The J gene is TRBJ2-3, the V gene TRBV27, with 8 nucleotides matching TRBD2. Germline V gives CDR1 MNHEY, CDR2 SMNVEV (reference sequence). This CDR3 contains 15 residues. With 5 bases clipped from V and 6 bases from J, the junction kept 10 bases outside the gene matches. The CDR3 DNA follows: TGTGCCAGCAGTCTCGGACTAGCCATTCAGGATACGCAGTATTTT. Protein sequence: CASSLGLAIQDTQYF.

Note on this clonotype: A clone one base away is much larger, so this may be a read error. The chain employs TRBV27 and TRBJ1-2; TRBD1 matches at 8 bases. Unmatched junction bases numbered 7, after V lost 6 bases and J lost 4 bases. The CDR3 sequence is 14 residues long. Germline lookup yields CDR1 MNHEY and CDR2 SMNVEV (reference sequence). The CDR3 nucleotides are TGTGCCAGCAGGCTAGACAGGGGCGGCTATGGCTACACCTTC. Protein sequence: CASRLDRGGYGYTF.

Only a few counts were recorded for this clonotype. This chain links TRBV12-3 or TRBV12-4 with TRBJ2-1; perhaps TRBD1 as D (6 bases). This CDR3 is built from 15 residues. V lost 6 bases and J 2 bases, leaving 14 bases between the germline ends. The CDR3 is CASRNPGVPYNEQFF. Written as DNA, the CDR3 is TGTGCCAGCAGGAACCCAGGGGTCCCCTACAATGAGCAGTTCTTC.

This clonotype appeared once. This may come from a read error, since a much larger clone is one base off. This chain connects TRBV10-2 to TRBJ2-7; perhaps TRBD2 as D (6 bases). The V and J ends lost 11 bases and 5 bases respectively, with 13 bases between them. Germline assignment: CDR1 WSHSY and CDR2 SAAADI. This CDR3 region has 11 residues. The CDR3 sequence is CAGGNLDEQYF. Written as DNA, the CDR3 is TGCGCCGGCGGGAACTTAGACGAGCAGTACTTC.

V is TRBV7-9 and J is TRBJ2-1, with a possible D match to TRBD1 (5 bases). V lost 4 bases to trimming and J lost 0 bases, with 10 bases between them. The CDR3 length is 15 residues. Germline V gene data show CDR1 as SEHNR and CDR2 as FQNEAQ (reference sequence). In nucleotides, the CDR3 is TGTGCCAGCAGCTCCGCAGGGATCTCCTACAATGAGCAGTTCTTC. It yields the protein CASSSAGISYNEQFF.

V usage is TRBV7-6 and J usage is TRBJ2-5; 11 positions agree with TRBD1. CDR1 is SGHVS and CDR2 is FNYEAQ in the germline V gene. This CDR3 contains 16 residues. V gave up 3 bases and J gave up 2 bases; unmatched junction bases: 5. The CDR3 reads CASSFPGTGGQETQYF. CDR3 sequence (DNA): TGTGCCAGCAGCTTTCCCGGGACAGGGGGACAAGAGACCCAGTACTTC.

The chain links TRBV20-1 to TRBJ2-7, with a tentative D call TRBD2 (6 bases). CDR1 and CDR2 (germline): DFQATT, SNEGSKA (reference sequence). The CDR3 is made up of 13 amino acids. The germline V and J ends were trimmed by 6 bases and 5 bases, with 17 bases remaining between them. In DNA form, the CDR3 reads TGCAGTGCGCGGCCCCGTACTAGCCACGAGCAGTACTTC. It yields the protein CSARPRTSHEQYF.

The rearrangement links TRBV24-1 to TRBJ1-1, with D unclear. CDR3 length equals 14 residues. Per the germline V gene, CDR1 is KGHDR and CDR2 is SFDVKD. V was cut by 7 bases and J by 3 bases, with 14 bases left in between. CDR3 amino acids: CATRIRAMDTEAFF. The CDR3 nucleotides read TGTGCCACCAGGATCCGGGCGATGGACACTGAAGCTTTCTTT.

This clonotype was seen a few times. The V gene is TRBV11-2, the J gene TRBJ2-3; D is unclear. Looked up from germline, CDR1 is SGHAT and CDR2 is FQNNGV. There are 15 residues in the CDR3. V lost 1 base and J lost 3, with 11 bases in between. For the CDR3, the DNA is TGTGCCAGCAGCTTAGTCCGAAGTTGGACAGATACGCAGTATTTT. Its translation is CASSLVRSWTDTQYF.

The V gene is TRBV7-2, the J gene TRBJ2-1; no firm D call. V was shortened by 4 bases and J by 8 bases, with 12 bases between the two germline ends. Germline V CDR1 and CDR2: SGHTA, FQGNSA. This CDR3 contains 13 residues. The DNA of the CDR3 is TGTGCCAGCAGCTCTCAAATCGGCGATGAGCAGTTCTTC. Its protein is CASSSQIGDEQFF.

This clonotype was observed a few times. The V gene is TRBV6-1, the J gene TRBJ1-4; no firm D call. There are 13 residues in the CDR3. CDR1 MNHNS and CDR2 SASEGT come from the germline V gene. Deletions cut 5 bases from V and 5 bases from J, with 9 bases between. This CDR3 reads CASSTQKNEKLFF. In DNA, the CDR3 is TGTGCCAGCAGTACCCAGAAAAATGAAAAACTGTTTTTT.

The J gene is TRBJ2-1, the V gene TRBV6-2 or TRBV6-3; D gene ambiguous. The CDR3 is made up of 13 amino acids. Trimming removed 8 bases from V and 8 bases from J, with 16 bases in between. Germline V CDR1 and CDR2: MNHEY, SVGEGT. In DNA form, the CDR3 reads TGTGCCAGCTGGGAAGGGTTGGTCGATGAGCAGTTCTTC. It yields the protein CASWEGLVDEQFF.

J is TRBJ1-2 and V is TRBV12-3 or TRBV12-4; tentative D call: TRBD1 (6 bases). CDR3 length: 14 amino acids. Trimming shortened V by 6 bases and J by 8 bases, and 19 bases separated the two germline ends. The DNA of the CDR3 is TGTGCCAGCAGATCTTCAGGGGCTTCTGGGGGCTACACCTTC. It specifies CASRSSGASGGYTF.

CDR3 in DNA: TGCGCCAGCAGCTTGAGCGGGAGGGCCTCCTACAATGAGCAGTTCTTC. Protein: CASSLSGRASYNEQFF. V is TRBV5-1 and J is TRBJ2-1; 10 bases are a match to TRBD2. The CDR3 is 16 residues long. Germline CDR1 is SGHRS and CDR2 is YFSETQ. Germline trimming cut 1 base from V and 0 bases from J; bases unmatched to any gene: 1. Based on the CDR3 plus reference TRBV5-1 and TRBJ2-1, the full variable domain is KAGVTQTPRYLIKTRGQQVTLSCSPISGHRSVSWYQQTPGQGLQFLFEYFSETQRNKGNFPGRFSGRQFSNSRSEMNVSTLELGDSALYLCASSLSGRASYNEQFFGPGTRLTVL.

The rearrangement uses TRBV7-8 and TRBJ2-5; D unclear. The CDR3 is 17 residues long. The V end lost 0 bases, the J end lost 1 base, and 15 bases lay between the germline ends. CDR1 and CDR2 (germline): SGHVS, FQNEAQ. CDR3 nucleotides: TGTGCCAGCAGCTTAGCGTACCATCGCGGCTCCCAAGAGACCCAGTACTTC. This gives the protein CASSLAYHRGSQETQYF.